Listed below are T cell receptor beta chains from one sample, sequenced in a study of OX40 agonist ivuxolimab in advanced cancers. Measured with immunoSEQ multiplex PCR; TCRdb has only the in-frame clones, and not every one. Among under 80,000 clones listed, 80% to 95% were seen once. Sequenced material: CD4+ or CD8+ T cells sorted from blood, taken in a trial of the OX40 agonist ivuxolimab. Every receptor here comes from an adult with an advanced solid tumor such as melanoma, head and neck, liver or kidney cancer. CDR3s include the opening cysteine and the closing phenylalanine or tryptophan. The order of the fields is V gene, J gene, CDR3 protein.

TRBV28	TRBJ2-5	CASSLSRGHKQETQYF
TRBV6-5	TRBJ2-5	CASSYSGQGLETQYF
TRBV20-1	TRBJ2-5	CSALEETQYF
TRBV28	TRBJ1-6	CASRTGWGGPLHF
TRBV29-1	TRBJ1-1	CSARNLGNTEAFF
TRBV5-1	TRBJ1-4	CASSLTGDWQKLFF
TRBV7-9	TRBJ2-3	CASMGKGSTDTQYF
TRBV19	TRBJ2-1	CATTGTSYNEQFF
TRBV11-2	TRBJ2-7	CASSPQFTSYEQYF
TRBV19	TRBJ2-4	CASRPGLGNIQYF